The rows below give T cell receptor beta chains drawn from one sample of a study. TCRdb re-called the reads with MiXCR, one entry per CDR3 protein. The sample consists of over a thousand distinct CDR3 sequences, approximately 21% of them appearing once. The sequenced sample consisted of CD8+ T cells (not recorded whether cultured). The receptor source for this set is a female donor. Each CDR3 is given with its conserved first and last residue. The order of the fields is D gene, CDR3 length, J gene, V gene, clone size, CDR3 DNA, CDR3 protein. The D gene is left open where the match is weak. Clone sizes are given selectively: once, few, many, or a class where the clone is expanded.

TRBD2 15 TRBJ2-1 TRBV4-2 . TGTGCCAGCGGCCATCAAGCGGGGGAGGTAAATGAGCAGTTCTTC CASGHQAGEVNEQFF
. 11 TRBJ2-1 TRBV29-1 medium-sized TGCAGCGTTGAACTACGTAATGAGCAGTTCTTC CSVELRNEQFF
TRBD1 15 TRBJ1-4 TRBV12-3/TRBV12-4 . TGTGCCAGCAGTCCAGGGGGTGCAGGAGATGAAAAACTGTTTTTT CASSPGGAGDEKLFF
TRBD1 15 TRBJ2-7 TRBV7-8 medium-sized TGTGCCAGCAGCTTAGGACAGGGTCCTTCCTACGAGCAGTACTTC CASSLGQGPSYEQYF
. 14 TRBJ2-7 TRBV7-7 medium-sized TGTGCTAGCAGCCCCTCCGGGGTGAGCTACGAGCAGTACTTC CASSPSGVSYEQYF
TRBD1 15 TRBJ2-7 TRBV5-4 few TGTGCCAGCGGCACTGACAGGGGAACCCCCTACGAGCAGTACTTC CASGTDRGTPYEQYF
. 15 TRBJ2-4 TRBV4-1 large TGCGCCAGCAGCCAAGGACGAGGAGGCAAAAACATTCAGTACTTC CASSQGRGGKNIQYF
. 17 TRBJ2-2 TRBV20-1 medium-sized TGCAGTGCTAGAGAAACAGGGCGGGCTACAAACACCGGGGAGCTGTTTTTT CSARETGRATNTGELFF
TRBD2 16 TRBJ2-1 TRBV28 . TGTACCAGCAGTTTGGGGTCTAGCGGGATTCGCAATGAGCAGTTCTTC CTSSLGSSGIRNEQFF
. 15 TRBJ2-5 TRBV25-1 medium-sized TGTGCCAGCAGAGACGGAGGACGGATCGACGAGACCCAGTACTTC CASRDGGRIDETQYF
. 11 TRBJ2-7 TRBV29-1 . TGCAGCGTTGGCCAGACCTCCGGGCAGTACTTC CSVGQTSGQYF
. 15 TRBJ1-6 TRBV7-6 large TGTGCCAGCAGCTTAGCCGGGGGGCACAATTCACCCCTCCACTTT CASSLAGGHNSPLHF
. 11 TRBJ2-5 TRBV5-6 medium-sized TGTGCCAGCAGCTTCCAAGAGACCCAGTACTTC CASSFQETQYF
TRBD2 14 TRBJ2-1 TRBV27 medium-sized TGTGCCAGCAGTTTATCAGTGGGGGGGATTGAGCAGTTCTTC CASSLSVGGIEQFF
. 11 TRBJ2-7 TRBV11-2 large TGTGCCAGCAGCTTAACTTACGGGCAGTACTTC CASSLTYGQYF
. 13 TRBJ1-5 TRBV6-1 . TGTGCCAGCGGTGATCCAGGGAATCAGCCCCAGCATTTT CASGDPGNQPQHF
TRBD2 12 TRBJ2-2 TRBV12-3/TRBV12-4 large TGTGCCAGCAGTCGGGGGGCCGGGGAGCTGTTTTTT CASSRGAGELFF
TRBD1 15 TRBJ2-5 TRBV5-5 large TGTGCCAGCAGCTTTTACGGGACAGACCAAGAGACCCAGTACTTC CASSFYGTDQETQYF
TRBD2 15 TRBJ2-1 TRBV2 large TGTGCCAGCAGGTTAGCGGGGGGTAACTACAATGAGCAGTTCTTC CASRLAGGNYNEQFF
. 15 TRBJ2-6 TRBV21-1 medium-sized TGTGCCAGCGGGACCTCCTGGTGCGGGGCCAACGTCCTGACTTTC CASGTSWCGANVLTF
. 10 TRBJ1-2 TRBV6-2/TRBV6-3 medium-sized TGTGCCAGCAAGGGGGTTGGCTACACCTTC CASKGVGYTF
. 12 TRBJ2-1 TRBV5-1 medium-sized TGCGCCAGCAGCTTGGGGGGGAATGAGCAGTTCTTC CASSLGGNEQFF
. 16 TRBJ2-3 TRBV27 few TGTGCCAGCAGGGCAGGGCACGGATCCCCCGGAGGTACGCAGTATTTT CASRAGHGSPGGTQYF
TRBD2 16 TRBJ2-7 TRBV27 few TGTGCCAGCAGTTTATACAGCGAGATGAGCGGGGACCAGCAGTACTTC CASSLYSEMSGDQQYF
. 12 TRBJ2-1 TRBV27 . TGTGTCAGCAGTTTTTCGGCTAATGAGCAGTTCTTC CVSSFSANEQFF
. 14 TRBJ1-6 TRBV27 medium-sized TGTGCCAGCAGTTTGGGTGGTCAAAATTCACCCCTCCACTTT CASSLGGQNSPLHF
TRBD2 14 TRBJ2-7 TRBV20-1 medium-sized TGCAGTGCTAGAGGGGGGGGAGACCTCTACGAGCAGTACTTC CSARGGGDLYEQYF
TRBD2 16 TRBJ2-7 TRBV3-1 medium-sized TGTGCCAGCAGCCAATCTCAAGCGCTAGCGGGGGACGAGCAGTACTTC CASSQSQALAGDEQYF
. 11 TRBJ2-7 TRBV20-1 few TGCAGTGCTAGAGTTGGGTACGAGCAGTACTTC CSARVGYEQYF
. 14 TRBJ2-1 TRBV12-3/TRBV12-4 . TGTGCCATCCTTCCTGTTTTTCGGAACAATGAGCAGTTCTTC CAILPVFRNNEQFF
TRBD1 16 TRBJ1-2 TRBV7-9 medium-sized TGTGCCAGCACCCCATCGACGGGACAGAAGTTTCTTGGGGGCACCTTC CASTPSTGQKFLGGTF
. 13 TRBJ2-7 TRBV29-1 . TGCAGCGTTGTTTTGGACGGCCGGTACGAGCAGTACTTC CSVVLDGRYEQYF
TRBD2 17 TRBJ2-1 TRBV5-1 . TGCGCTAGCAGCTTGCTGGCTAGCGGGAGCTTCTACAATGAGCAGTTCTTC CASSLLASGSFYNEQFF
. 14 TRBJ2-4 TRBV28 medium-sized TGTGCCAGCAGTTTTCCGGGAGCCCTGAACATTCAGTACTTC CASSFPGALNIQYF
. 14 TRBJ1-3 TRBV6-6 medium-sized TGTGCCAGCAGCTCGGGGGAGTCTGGAAACACCATATATTTT CASSSGESGNTIYF
TRBD1 14 TRBJ2-7 TRBV5-8 few TGTGCCAGCAGGGGGACAGGGGGGTACTACGAGCAGTACTTC CASRGTGGYYEQYF
. 11 TRBJ2-5 TRBV20-1 large TGCAGCGGTAGCTTAGGGGAGACCCAGTACTTC CSGSLGETQYF
. 14 TRBJ2-7 TRBV20-1 large TGCAGTGCTACCGGGGCGCCCACCATCGACGAGCAGTACTTC CSATGAPTIDEQYF
. 15 TRBJ2-1 TRBV7-8 . TGTGTCAGCAGCTTAGACCCTGTAGACCGTAATGAGCAGTTCTTC CVSSLDPVDRNEQFF
TRBD2 15 TRBJ2-7 TRBV7-2 medium-sized TGTGCCAGCAGCTTAATCGGGAGGGGAACCTACGAGCAGTACTTC CASSLIGRGTYEQYF
TRBD2 14 TRBJ2-3 TRBV5-1 many TGCGCCAGCAGACTAGCGGGAGCGGCAGATACGCAGTATTTT CASRLAGAADTQYF
. 14 TRBJ2-1 TRBV16 . TGTGCCAGCAGCCAATCTAACAGGGCAAATGAGCAGTTCTTC CASSQSNRANEQFF
. 11 TRBJ1-1 TRBV12-3/TRBV12-4 medium-sized TGTGCCAGCGGCTACAACACTGAAGCTTTCTTT CASGYNTEAFF
. 15 TRBJ2-3 TRBV7-9 medium-sized TGTGCCAGCAGCCCGGGGACTGTAAACACAGATACGCAGTATTTT CASSPGTVNTDTQYF
. 15 TRBJ2-2 TRBV14 medium-sized TGTGCCAGCAGCCAAGAGAAGGGGATCACCGGGGAGCTGTTTTTT CASSQEKGITGELFF
TRBD2 15 TRBJ2-7 TRBV9 . TGTGCCAGCAGCGTAGGGACTAGCAGGACCTACGAGCAGTACTTC CASSVGTSRTYEQYF
TRBD2 18 TRBJ2-3 TRBV29-1 large TGCAGCGTTGAAGATGGAGCGGGAGGGCTTTGGTACACAGATACGCAGTATTTT CSVEDGAGGLWYTDTQYF
. 15 TRBJ2-1 TRBV20-1 medium-sized TGCAGTGCTCTCTCAGGGAACCAAAATTACAATGAGCAGTTCTTC CSALSGNQNYNEQFF
. 12 TRBJ2-1 TRBV11-2 medium-sized TGTGCCAGCAGCTTAGAACGGGACGAGCAGTTCTTC CASSLERDEQFF
TRBD2 16 TRBJ2-1 TRBV4-1 medium-sized TGCGCCAGCAGCCAAGATCGGGGTAGCGGGGGGCATGAGCAGTTCTTC CASSQDRGSGGHEQFF
. 15 TRBJ1-3 TRBV7-3 . TGTGCCGGCAGCTCCCGACAGAACTCTGGAGACACCATATATTTT CAGSSRQNSGDTIYF
TRBD2 16 TRBJ2-1 TRBV7-6 many TGTGCCAGCAGCTGGGACCCAGCGGGGACCTACAATGAGCAGTTCTTC CASSWDPAGTYNEQFF